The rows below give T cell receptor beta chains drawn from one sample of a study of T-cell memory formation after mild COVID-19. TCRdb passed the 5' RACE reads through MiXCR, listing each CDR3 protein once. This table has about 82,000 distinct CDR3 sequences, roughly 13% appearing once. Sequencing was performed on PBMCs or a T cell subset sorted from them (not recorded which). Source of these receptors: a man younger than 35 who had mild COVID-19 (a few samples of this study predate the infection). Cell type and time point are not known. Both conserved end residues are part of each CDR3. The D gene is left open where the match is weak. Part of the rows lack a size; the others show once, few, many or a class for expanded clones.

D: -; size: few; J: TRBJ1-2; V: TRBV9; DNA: TGTGCCAGCAGCGTAAACAGCAACTATGGCTACACCTTC; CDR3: CASSVNSNYGYTF
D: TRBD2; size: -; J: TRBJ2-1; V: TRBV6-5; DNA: TGTGCCACTTCTGGCGGGGGGGCCACCAATGAGCAGTTCTTC; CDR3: CATSGGGATNEQFF
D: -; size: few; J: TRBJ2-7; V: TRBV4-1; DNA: TGCGCCAGCAGCCAACGTGGTGACAGGCCGTCCTACGAGCAGTACTTC; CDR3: CASSQRGDRPSYEQYF
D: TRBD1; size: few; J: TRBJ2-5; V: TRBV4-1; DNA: TGCGCCAGCAGCTACCCGGGACAGTCACAAGAGACCCAGTACTTC; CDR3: CASSYPGQSQETQYF
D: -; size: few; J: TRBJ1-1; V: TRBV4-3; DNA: TGCGCCAGCAGCCAAGATGGGGCAGGGCCGGAAGCTTTCTTT; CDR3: CASSQDGAGPEAFF
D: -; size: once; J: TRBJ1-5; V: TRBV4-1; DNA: TGCGCCAGCAGCCAAGGTACAGGGTTAGACAGCAATCAGCCCCAGCATTTT; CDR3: CASSQGTGLDSNQPQHF
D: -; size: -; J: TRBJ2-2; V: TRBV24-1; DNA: TGTGCCACCAGTGATTTTTGGACCGGGGAGCTGTTTTTT; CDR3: CATSDFWTGELFF
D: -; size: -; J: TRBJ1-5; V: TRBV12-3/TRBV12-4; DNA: TGTGCCAGCATGACAGGTAATCAGCCCCAGCATTTT; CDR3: CASMTGNQPQHF
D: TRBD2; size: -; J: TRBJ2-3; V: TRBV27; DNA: TGTGCCAGCAGTTTCCGGGCTAGCGGGGGCACAGATACGCAGTATTTT; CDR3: CASSFRASGGTDTQYF
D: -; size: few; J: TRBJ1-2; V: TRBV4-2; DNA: TGTGCCAGCAGCCAGATCTTGGGAGGGCCTCAATATGGCTACACCTTC; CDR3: CASSQILGGPQYGYTF
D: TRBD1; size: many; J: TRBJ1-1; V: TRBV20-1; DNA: TGCAGTGCCGAGGGACAGGAGAACACTGAAGCTTTCTTT; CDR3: CSAEGQENTEAFF
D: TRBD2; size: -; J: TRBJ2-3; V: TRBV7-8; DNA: TGTGCCAGCAGCCCCGGACTAGCTAACACAGATACGCAGTATTTT; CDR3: CASSPGLANTDTQYF